This entry lists 16 T cell receptor beta chains sequenced from one sample in a study of cytomegalovirus exposure and HLA in healthy donors. 60 Vbeta and 13 Jbeta primers were used in PCR. Generated by immunoSEQ multiplex PCR, the TCRdb table keeps only in-frame clones and is missing some. The table has about 160,000 clones, around 74% seen once. Sequencing input: PBMCs. The receptors shown here come from a man aged 18 to 29 in good health and CMV-seronegative.

J is TRBJ2-7 and V is TRBV5-1; D is possibly TRBD2 (5 bases). This CDR3 is 15 amino acids long. V lost 1 base and J 2 bases, leaving 13 bases between the germline ends. CDR1 SGHRS and CDR2 YFSETQ come from the germline V gene. As DNA, the CDR3 is TGCGCCAGCAGCTTGATGAGCGGAGGTGCCTACGAGCAGTACTTC. As protein: CASSLMSGGAYEQYF.

The chain combines TRBV6-5 with TRBJ2-5, with 8 bases fitting TRBD1. The last part of the DNA fits TRBJ2-7 better; the J call may be wrong. The CDR3 spans 14 residues. Germline lookup yields CDR1 MNHEY and CDR2 SVGAGI. CDR3: CASSYTGGFYEQYF. The CDR3 DNA reads TGTGCCAGCAGTTACACAGGGGGATTTTACGAGCAGTACTTC.

The V and J genes are TRBV11-3 and TRBJ2-3; possibly TRBD2 for D (6 bases). Germline CDR1 reads SGHNT; CDR2 reads YENEEA. V was pared by 4 bases and J by 7 bases, with 15 bases between. This CDR3 region has 14 residues. This CDR3 reads CASSSEGMGNTQYF. As DNA, the CDR3 is TGTGCCAGCAGCTCGGAGGGAATGGGGAATACGCAGTATTTT.

This chain joins TRBV2 and TRBJ2-7; TRBD1 matches 7 bases. The CDR3 has 13 amino acids. Looked up from germline, CDR1 is SNHLY and CDR2 is FYNNEI. V dropped 4 bases and J dropped 5; count of bases not matched to a gene: 5. The chain's CDR3 is CASSADRTDEQYF. The DNA of the CDR3 is TGTGCCAGCAGTGCGGACAGGACCGACGAGCAGTACTTC.

This clone was found a few times. The CDR3 here is CASERLAGTNNEQFF. CDR3 in DNA: TGTGCCAGCGAACGGCTAGCGGGGACTAACAATGAGCAGTTCTTC. The rearrangement uses TRBV2 and TRBJ2-1; 9 nucleotides align to TRBD2. Germline CDR1 is SNHLY and CDR2 is FYNNEI. The CDR3 is 15 residues long. The V gene end was trimmed by 8 bases and the J gene end by 5 bases; junction bases not matched to a gene: 10.

A word on this clone: The same CDR3 arises from other DNA sequences in this sample as well. The chain is built from TRBV6-5 and TRBJ2-1; TRBD2 matches at 9 bases. This CDR3 comprises 14 residues. Looked up from germline, CDR1 is MNHEY and CDR2 is SVGAGI. V was pared by 4 bases and J by 7 bases, with 5 bases of the junction left unmatched. The CDR3 reads CASSSASGMNEQFF. The DNA of the CDR3 is TGTGCCAGCAGTTCGGCTAGCGGGATGAATGAGCAGTTCTTC.

The rearrangement uses TRBV7-6 and TRBJ2-3; D is possibly TRBD1 (6 bases). CDR3 length: 13 residues. Germline CDR1 and CDR2: SGHVS and FNYEAQ. V was shortened by 5 bases and J by 4 bases, with 10 bases between the two germline ends. The CDR3 loop reads CASSVKGADTQYF. The CDR3 nucleotides are TGTGCCAGCAGCGTGAAGGGGGCAGATACGCAGTATTTT.

The rearrangement joins TRBV10-3 to TRBJ2-1; perhaps TRBD1 as D (6 bases). The V gene lost 4 bases and the J gene lost 0 bases, with 10 bases spanning the gap. Germline values: CDR1 ENHRY, CDR2 SYGVKD. The CDR3 has 15 amino acids. CDR3 DNA sequence: TGTGCCATCAGTGGCACAGGGAGCTCCTACAATGAGCAGTTCTTC. As protein: CAISGTGSSYNEQFF.

The chain uses TRBV2 and TRBJ1-1; 7 bases are a match to TRBD1. Trimming took 6 bases from V and 3 from J; bases not matched to a gene: 10. Looked up from germline, CDR1 is SNHLY and CDR2 is FYNNEI. This CDR3 spans 15 amino acids. CDR3 protein: CASRANRGWDTEAFF. CDR3 in DNA: TGTGCCAGCAGGGCAAACAGGGGCTGGGACACTGAAGCTTTCTTT.

The chain employs TRBV7-8 and TRBJ2-3, with 7 bases aligning to TRBD1. CDR1 and CDR2 (germline): SGHVS, FQNEAQ. Trimming at V came to 5 bases and at J to 5 bases, leaving 4 bases not matched to a gene. CDR3 length: 13 amino acids. The CDR3 DNA is TGTGCCAGCAGCGCAGGGGGTGGAGATACGCAGTATTTT. Translating it yields CASSAGGGDTQYF.

The chain links TRBV27 to TRBJ1-3; no definite D call. Trimming took off 6 bases at V and 1 base at J, with 10 bases between the two ends. Germline CDR1 MNHEY, CDR2 SMNVEV (reference sequence). This CDR3 is 14 amino acids long. CDR3: CASSSLLSGNTIYF. The CDR3 coding sequence is TGTGCCAGCAGCTCCTTATTATCTGGAAACACCATATATTTT.

The chain is built from TRBV4-3 and TRBJ1-5, with a tentative D call TRBD1 (6 bases). This CDR3 comprises 15 residues. The germline V and J ends were trimmed by 0 bases and 7 bases, with 13 bases remaining between them. Looked up from germline, CDR1 is LGHNA and CDR2 is YSLEER. The CDR3 loop is CASSQEPTRGQPQHF. The CDR3 DNA reads TGCGCCAGCAGCCAAGAGCCAACCAGGGGACAGCCCCAGCATTTT.

This clone was recorded a few times. V gene TRBV28 combines with J gene TRBJ1-1; 10 nucleotides match TRBD1. CDR3 length: 15 amino acids. With 6 bases clipped from V and 4 bases from J, the junction kept 8 bases outside the gene matches. Germline V gene data show CDR1 as MDHEN and CDR2 as SYDVKM. This CDR3 reads CASSLGTGVTTEAFF. DNA of the CDR3: TGTGCCAGCAGCCTTGGGACAGGGGTGACCACTGAAGCTTTCTTT.

This sequence joins TRBV6-1 and TRBJ1-2, with a weak D call TRBD1 (6 bases). CDR3 length: 14 amino acids. Looked up from germline, CDR1 is MNHNS and CDR2 is SASEGT. Trimming removed 7 bases at V and 0 bases at J, with 12 bases between. Here the CDR3 reads CASIRGITNYGYTF. The CDR3 nucleotides read TGTGCCAGCATTAGGGGGATAACTAACTATGGCTACACCTTC.

This clone has only one observation. The V call is TRBV27, the J call TRBJ2-1; D gene uncertain. The germline CDR1 and CDR2 sequences are MNHEY and SMNVEV (reference sequence). The CDR3 runs to 16 residues. Trimming stripped 5 bases from V and 0 bases from J, with 14 bases between. The CDR3 nucleotides are TGTGCCAGCAGTGTGATCGGTCTGAGCTCCTACAATGAGCAGTTCTTC. Amino acids: CASSVIGLSSYNEQFF.

The gene calls are TRBV9 and TRBJ1-6; D is undetermined. Trimming pared 4 bases from V and 6 bases from J, leaving 20 bases between. CDR3 length equals 17 residues. CDR1 is SGDLS, CDR2 YYNGEE, per germline. The CDR3 bases are TGTGCCAGCAGCCCCCGGAATTTCGGGGAGGGTAATTCACCCCTCCACTTT. Amino acid sequence: CASSPRNFGEGNSPLHF.